In this sample, the clone carrying this T cell receptor (beta chain) turned up once. Original methodology: Reference gene primer amplification gave nucleated cell count estimates. Sequenced by immunoSEQ multiplex PCR; TCRdb stores in-frame clones only, minus some. D and trimming were read from the DNA, whereas the V and J calls and clone size are those reported in that table. The sample contains more than 60,000 clones, around 83% of which appear only once. This sample was taken from a study of blood T cell repertoires in COVID-19. The germline V gene encodes CDR1 MNHEY and CDR2 SMNVEV (reference sequence). V lost 4 bases, J lost 3 bases, and 19 bases lay in between. The CDR3 spans 16 residues.

The sequence was collected from a man in his fifties with acute or convalescent COVID-19. The specimen was peripheral blood. This chain joins TRBV27 and TRBJ2-7; D perhaps matches TRBD2 (5 bases). CDR3 loop: CASSSSTMLGLYEQYF. The CDR3 DNA reads as TGTGCCAGCAGTTCCTCAACTATGCTAGGACTCTACGAGCAGTACTTC.